The subject of this entry is one T cell receptor (beta chain). The antigen is unknown. V lost 4 bases to trimming and J lost 4 bases; unmatched junction nucleotides: 5. Per the germline V gene, CDR1 is SQVTM and CDR2 is ANQGSEA. This CDR3 is built from 13 residues. These data are taken from a study of Ad26.COV2.S vaccination and SARS-CoV-2 variants. Study conclusions and caveats: Once vaccination had occurred, spike-specific CD8+ and CD4+ T cell responses reportedly showed substantial breadth. It was vaccine recipients, not placebo recipients, who had the higher spike-specific TCR breadth.

Generated by immunoSEQ multiplex PCR, the TCRdb table keeps only in-frame clones and is missing some. This sample carries around 94,000 clones, over 60% of them seen once, and the ten largest clones take 17%. The receptor was derived from a human donor who had recovered from COVID-19. This chain connects TRBV29-1 to TRBJ2-7; 9 bases map to TRBD1. Specimen: peripheral blood, collected after recovery from COVID-19. CDR3 sequence reads: CSVVGQGGYEQYF. CDR3 coding DNA: TGCAGCGTTGTGGGACAGGGAGGATACGAGCAGTACTTC.